The clone carrying this TCR beta chain was seen many times. Its antigen is unidentified. The junction had 7 bases not matched to a gene; V was cut back by 0 bases and J by 2 bases. CDR3 length: 16 amino acids. Germline CDR1 DFQATT, CDR2 SNEGSKA (reference sequence). This specimen belongs to a study of CD8 T cells in ankylosing spondylitis. Study-wide results and limits: Disease-linked clones reportedly showed significant enrichment in matched ankylosing spondylitis synovial fluid. The authors found the disease-linked clones to be CD8+ and relatively rare in peripheral blood. Characteristic, it appeared, of ankylosing spondylitis blood was a TCR beta motif of eight highly homologous variants.

A single record per CDR3 protein comes from TCRdb applying MiXCR to the 5' RACE reads. The table lists fewer than 550,000 distinct CDR3 sequences, about 5.4% of them singletons. The chain combines TRBV20-1 with TRBJ1-2, with 9 bases aligning to TRBD1. The TCR comes from a male donor with ankylosing spondylitis. What was sequenced was blood, either unsorted or a sorted T cell fraction (not recorded which). This CDR3 reads CSARDQQGAFNYGYTF. In DNA, the CDR3 is TGCAGTGCTAGAGATCAACAGGGGGCCTTCAACTATGGCTACACCTTC.